A single sample is the source of the 15 T cell receptor beta chains below, sequenced in a study of cytomegalovirus exposure and HLA in healthy donors. Amplification used 60 Vbeta primers and 13 Jbeta primers. This table comes from immunoSEQ multiplex PCR, and its TCRdb copy is limited to in-frame clones, with some not included. The sample contains approximately 110,000 clones, about 80% of which appear only once. Sequences were obtained from PBMCs. The receptor source for this set is a woman aged 45 to 65 in good health and CMV-seropositive.

The chain uses TRBV5-1 and TRBJ2-2, with 7 bases lining up with TRBD2. The CDR3 length is 14 residues. Germline V gives CDR1 SGHRS, CDR2 YFSETQ. Losses at the gene ends were 3 bases for V and 7 bases for J; bases not matched to a gene: 6. In nucleotides, the CDR3 is TGCGCCAGCAGCTCAGGACTAGTAGGCGGGGAGCTGTTTTTT. This translates into CASSSGLVGGELFF. The whole variable domain, filled in from reference TRBV5-1 and TRBJ2-2, reads KAGVTQTPRYLIKTRGQQVTLSCSPISGHRSVSWYQQTPGQGLQFLFEYFSETQRNKGNFPGRFSGRQFSNSRSEMNVSTLELGDSALYLCASSSGLVGGELFFGEGSRLTVL.

The DNA for the CDR3 is TGTGCCAGCAGCTATGCTAGCGGGGGTAACACAGATACGCAGTATTTT. Amino acids: CASSYASGGNTDTQYF. The rearrangement joins TRBV7-9 to TRBJ2-3, with 10 bases aligning to TRBD2. CDR3 size: 16 residues. Per germline, CDR1 SEHNR and CDR2 FQNEAQ (reference sequence). Trimming at V came to 4 bases and at J to 2 bases, leaving 6 bases not matched to a gene.

This chain connects TRBV27 to TRBJ2-2, with 14 bases identical to TRBD2. The germline V gene has CDR1 MNHEY and CDR2 SMNVEV (reference sequence). CDR3 length: 18 amino acids. V shed 7 bases and J 5 bases; nucleotides not matched to a gene: 12. This CDR3 is CASTLPGLAGGRTGELFF. CDR3 DNA sequence: TGTGCCAGCACCCTTCCCGGACTAGCGGGAGGAAGGACCGGGGAGCTGTTTTTT.

In regard to this clone: A read error may account for a junction end that differs from germline. V is TRBV7-9 and J is TRBJ2-3, with 11 nucleotides matching TRBD2. Germline loops: CDR1 SEHNR, CDR2 FQNEAQ (reference sequence). The CDR3 is made up of 16 amino acids. The CDR3 DNA is TGTTCCAGCAGCCGACTGCAACTAGCGGGAGAGACTACGCAGTATTTT. The encoded protein is CSSSRLQLAGETTQYF.

The rearrangement uses TRBV5-4 and TRBJ2-5, with D tentatively TRBD2 (5 bases). The CDR3 has 14 residues. V was shortened by 4 bases and J by 0 bases, with 10 bases between the two germline ends. Germline CDR1 reads SGHNT; CDR2 reads YYREEE (reference sequence). CDR3 coding DNA: TGTGCCAGCAGCGGGGAGAGCAACCAAGAGACCCAGTACTTC. It specifies CASSGESNQETQYF.

The gene calls are TRBV7-9 and TRBJ2-5, with a tentative D call TRBD2 (5 bases). The CDR3 totals 14 residues. Per germline, CDR1 SEHNR and CDR2 FQNEAQ (reference sequence). V lost 4 bases, J lost 7 bases, and 16 bases lay in between. The CDR3 nucleotides read TGTGCCAGCAGCTCGGTCAGCGGTCCAGGGACCCAGTACTTC. It specifies CASSSVSGPGTQYF.

The rearrangement uses TRBV7-6 and TRBJ2-7; 9 nucleotides line up with TRBD1. V dropped 3 bases and J dropped 3; count of bases not matched to a gene: 6. Per the germline V gene, CDR1 is SGHVS and CDR2 is FNYEAQ. The CDR3 is 15 residues long. The CDR3 reads CASSLGQGFRYEQYF. The CDR3 DNA sequence: TGTGCCAGCAGCTTGGGACAGGGTTTTCGCTACGAGCAGTACTTC.

The V gene is TRBV19, the J gene TRBJ2-7; TRBD2 might be the D (6 bases). The germline V and J ends were trimmed by 3 bases and 0 bases, with 15 bases remaining between them. Germline CDR1 and CDR2: LNHDA and SQIVND (reference sequence). The CDR3 loop spans 16 amino acids. The CDR3 coding sequence is TGTGCCAGTAGTATGCAGGGCGGGGTAGTCTCCTACGAGCAGTACTTC. Translated: CASSMQGGVVSYEQYF.

This chain connects TRBV10-3 to TRBJ2-7; D gene uncertain. Trimming stripped 4 bases from V and 3 bases from J, with 10 bases between. This CDR3 is 13 amino acids long. The germline V gene has CDR1 ENHRY and CDR2 SYGVKD. The CDR3 nucleotides are TGTGCCATCAGTGGGAGCCAGAGCTACGAGCAGTACTTC. The encoded protein is CAISGSQSYEQYF.

This clone was counted once. The rearrangement uses TRBV11-1 and TRBJ1-1, with a tentative D call TRBD1 (6 bases). The germline V and J ends were trimmed by 3 bases and 2 bases, with 7 bases remaining between them. This CDR3 has 13 amino acids. CDR1 and CDR2 (germline): SGHAT, FQDESV (reference sequence). CDR3 in DNA: TGTGCCAGCAGCTTCAGGGGTAACACTGAAGCTTTCTTT. Encoded protein: CASSFRGNTEAFF.

This clone was detected a few times. The gene calls are TRBV6-1 and TRBJ2-2; perhaps TRBD1 as D (5 bases). The V and J ends lost 4 bases and 0 bases respectively, with 12 bases between them. The CDR3 is made up of 16 amino acids. Germline V lookup: CDR1 MNHNS, CDR2 SASEGT. CDR3 coding DNA: TGTGCCAGCAGTGGACAGTCCTACGCGAACACCGGGGAGCTGTTTTTT. Translation: CASSGQSYANTGELFF.

In its sample, this clone was seen a few times. CDR3 in DNA: TGTGCCAGCAGCCGACAGGGGCTGGATCAGGAGACCCAGTACTTC. Its translation: CASSRQGLDQETQYF. The V gene is TRBV5-4, the J gene TRBJ2-5; 8 bases map to TRBD1. V was clipped by 4 bases and J by 5 bases; unmatched bases: 10. The CDR3 runs 15 residues. Germline-derived CDR1 and CDR2 are SGHNT and YYREEE (reference sequence). The full variable domain, with the rest looked up from reference TRBV5-4 and TRBJ2-5, is ETGVTQSPTHLIKTRGQQVTLRCSSQSGHNTVSWYQQALGQGPQFIFQYYREEENGRGNFPPRFSGLQFPNYSSELNVNALELDDSALYLCASSRQGLDQETQYFGPGTRLLVL.

This clone was recorded once. This chain uses TRBV13 with TRBJ2-1; 9 positions agree with TRBD2. J was trimmed by 7 bases and V by 1 base; bases with no gene match: 2. The CDR3 runs 14 residues. Germline V gene lookup returns CDR1 PRHDT and CDR2 FYEKMQ (reference sequence). The CDR3 is CASSLEGLANEQFF. CDR3 DNA sequence: TGTGCCAGCAGCTTAGAAGGACTAGCGAATGAGCAGTTCTTC.

The chain combines TRBV5-1 with TRBJ2-1, with TRBD2 matching 10 bases. This CDR3 contains 15 residues. Germline V gives CDR1 SGHRS, CDR2 YFSETQ. V lost 2 bases, J lost 4 bases, and 3 bases stayed unmatched. The CDR3 loop is CASSFSAGGYNEQFF. In nucleotides, the CDR3 is TGCGCCAGCAGCTTTTCAGCGGGAGGGTACAATGAGCAGTTCTTC. The whole variable domain, remainder taken from reference TRBV5-1 and TRBJ2-1, is KAGVTQTPRYLIKTRGQQVTLSCSPISGHRSVSWYQQTPGQGLQFLFEYFSETQRNKGNFPGRFSGRQFSNSRSEMNVSTLELGDSALYLCASSFSAGGYNEQFFGPGTRLTVL.

The chain employs TRBV7-2 and TRBJ2-7; TRBD2 matches at 8 bases. The length of the CDR3 is 14 residues. Trimming removed 4 bases from V and 2 bases from J; junction bases left unmatched: 4. Germline V gene data show CDR1 as SGHTA and CDR2 as FQGNSA. This CDR3 reads CASSSTSGPYEQYF. In nucleotides, the CDR3 is TGTGCCAGCAGCTCCACTAGCGGTCCCTACGAGCAGTACTTC.